This T cell receptor (beta chain) was captured by sequencing in a study of blood T cell repertoires in COVID-19. About the study: PBMCs, B-cell-depleted T cells, or T cells were the source of the cDNA or gDNA that made up the material.

The method was immunoSEQ multiplex PCR; TCRdb's version includes in-frame clones alone and lacks a portion of them. The profile shows roughly 56,000 clones, 80% to 90% of them singletons. This CDR3 region has 15 residues. Trimming left V 1 base short and J 0 bases short, with 9 bases between. From germline, CDR1 is MNHEY and CDR2 SMNVEV (reference sequence). This chain links TRBV27 with TRBJ1-2, with no clear D. Specimen: peripheral blood. This TCR was sampled from a woman aged 60-75 years with COVID-19, enrolled during active disease. The CDR3: CASSLFPSANYGYTF. CDR3 coding DNA: TGTGCCAGCAGTTTATTTCCTTCTGCTAACTATGGCTACACCTTC.